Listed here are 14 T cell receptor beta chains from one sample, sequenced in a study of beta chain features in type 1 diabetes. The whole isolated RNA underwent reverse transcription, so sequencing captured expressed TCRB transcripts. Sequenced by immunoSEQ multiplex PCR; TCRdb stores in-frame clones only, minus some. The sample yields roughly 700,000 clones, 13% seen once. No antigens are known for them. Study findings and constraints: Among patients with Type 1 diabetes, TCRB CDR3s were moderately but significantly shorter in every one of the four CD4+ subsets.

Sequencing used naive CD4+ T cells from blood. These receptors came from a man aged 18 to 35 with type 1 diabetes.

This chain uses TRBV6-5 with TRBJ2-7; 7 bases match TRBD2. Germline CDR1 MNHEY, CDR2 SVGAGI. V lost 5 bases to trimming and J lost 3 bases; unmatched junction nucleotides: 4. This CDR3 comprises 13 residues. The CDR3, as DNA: TGTGCCAGCAGTCCCGGGGACTACTACGAGCAGTACTTC. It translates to CASSPGDYYEQYF.

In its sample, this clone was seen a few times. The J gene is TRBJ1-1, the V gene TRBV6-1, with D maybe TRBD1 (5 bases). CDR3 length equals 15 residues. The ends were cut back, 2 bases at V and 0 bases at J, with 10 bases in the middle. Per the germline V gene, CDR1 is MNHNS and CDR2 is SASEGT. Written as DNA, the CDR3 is TGTGCCAGCAGTGAACATGACAGTTTGAACACTGAAGCTTTCTTT. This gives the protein CASSEHDSLNTEAFF.

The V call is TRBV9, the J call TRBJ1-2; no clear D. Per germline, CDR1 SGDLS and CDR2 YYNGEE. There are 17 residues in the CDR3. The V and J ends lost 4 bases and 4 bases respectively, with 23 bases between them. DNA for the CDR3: TGTGCCAGCAGCCCTCGGGAGTTATCCTCAGGTAGCTATGGCTACACCTTC. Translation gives CASSPRELSSGSYGYTF.

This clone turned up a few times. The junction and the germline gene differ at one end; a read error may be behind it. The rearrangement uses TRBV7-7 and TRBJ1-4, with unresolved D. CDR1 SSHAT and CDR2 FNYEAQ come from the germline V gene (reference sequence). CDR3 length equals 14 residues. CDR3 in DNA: TGTGCTAGCAGCCGGCCCCGGGAAGGGGAAAAACTGTTTTTT. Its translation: CASSRPREGEKLFF.

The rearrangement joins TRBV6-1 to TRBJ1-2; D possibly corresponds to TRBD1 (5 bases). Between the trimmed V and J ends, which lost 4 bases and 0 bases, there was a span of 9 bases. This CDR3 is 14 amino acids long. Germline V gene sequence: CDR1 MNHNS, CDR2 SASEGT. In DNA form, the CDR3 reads TGTGCCAGCAGTGCTACAGGTACTAACTATGGCTACACCTTC. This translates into CASSATGTNYGYTF.

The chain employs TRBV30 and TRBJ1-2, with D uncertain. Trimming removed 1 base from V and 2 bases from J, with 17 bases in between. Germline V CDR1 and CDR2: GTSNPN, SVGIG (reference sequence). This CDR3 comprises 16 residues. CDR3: CAWSDFSGRANYGYTF. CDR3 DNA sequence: TGTGCCTGGAGTGACTTTAGCGGGCGCGCCAACTATGGCTACACCTTC.

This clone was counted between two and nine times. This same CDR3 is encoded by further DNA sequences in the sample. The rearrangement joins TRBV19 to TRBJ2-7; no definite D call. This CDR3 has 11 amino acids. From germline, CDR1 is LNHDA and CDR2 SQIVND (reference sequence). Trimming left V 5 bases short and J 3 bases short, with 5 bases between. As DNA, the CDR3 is TGTGCCAGTAGTCAGAGCTACGAGCAGTACTTC. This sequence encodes CASSQSYEQYF. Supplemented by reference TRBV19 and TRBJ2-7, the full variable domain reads DGGITQSPKYLFRKEGQNVTLSCEQNLNHDAMYWYRQDPGQGLRLIYYSQIVNDFQKGDIAEGYSVSREKKESFPLTVTSAQKNPTAFYLCASSQSYEQYFGPGTRLTVT.

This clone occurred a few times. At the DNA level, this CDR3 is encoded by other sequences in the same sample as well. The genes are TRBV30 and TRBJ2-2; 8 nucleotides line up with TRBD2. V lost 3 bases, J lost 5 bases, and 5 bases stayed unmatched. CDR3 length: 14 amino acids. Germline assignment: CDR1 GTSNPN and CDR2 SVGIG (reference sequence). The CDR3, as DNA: TGTGCCTGGAGCGCGAGCGGGGGTACCGGGGAGCTGTTTTTT. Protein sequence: CAWSASGGTGELFF.

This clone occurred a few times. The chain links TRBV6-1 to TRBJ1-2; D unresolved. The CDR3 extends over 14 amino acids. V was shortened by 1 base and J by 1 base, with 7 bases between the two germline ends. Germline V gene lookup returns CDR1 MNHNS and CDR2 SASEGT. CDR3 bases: TGTGCCAGCAGTGAAGGCCCGGGTAACTATGGCTACACCTTC. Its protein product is CASSEGPGNYGYTF.

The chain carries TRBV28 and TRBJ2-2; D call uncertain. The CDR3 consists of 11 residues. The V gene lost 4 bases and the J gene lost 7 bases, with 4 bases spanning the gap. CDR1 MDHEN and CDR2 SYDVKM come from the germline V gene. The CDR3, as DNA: TGTGCCAGCAGTTCAGACGGGGAGCTGTTTTTT. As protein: CASSSDGELFF.

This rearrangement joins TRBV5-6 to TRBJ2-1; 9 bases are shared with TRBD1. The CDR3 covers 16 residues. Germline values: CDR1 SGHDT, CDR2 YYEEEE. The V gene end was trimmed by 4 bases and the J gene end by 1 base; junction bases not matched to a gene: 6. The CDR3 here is CASSQDRGSSYNEQFF. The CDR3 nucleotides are TGTGCCAGCAGCCAAGACAGGGGGTCTTCCTACAATGAGCAGTTCTTC.

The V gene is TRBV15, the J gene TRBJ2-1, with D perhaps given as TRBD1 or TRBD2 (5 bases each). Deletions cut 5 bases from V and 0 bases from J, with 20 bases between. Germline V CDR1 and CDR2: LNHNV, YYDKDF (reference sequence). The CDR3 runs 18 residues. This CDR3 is CATSLGTAEHLSYNEQFF. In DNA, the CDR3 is TGTGCCACCAGCTTAGGGACGGCGGAGCACCTCTCCTACAATGAGCAGTTCTTC.

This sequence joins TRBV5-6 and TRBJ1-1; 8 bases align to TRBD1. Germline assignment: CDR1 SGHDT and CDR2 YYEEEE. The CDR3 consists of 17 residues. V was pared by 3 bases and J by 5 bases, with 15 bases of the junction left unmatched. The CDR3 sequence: CASSSLTGASSITEAFF. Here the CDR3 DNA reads TGTGCCAGCAGCTCCCTGACAGGGGCCTCCTCGATTACTGAAGCTTTCTTT.

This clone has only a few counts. CDR3: CASSESTTYEQYF. The CDR3 nucleotides read TGTGCCAGCAGTGAATCGACAACCTACGAGCAGTACTTC. This chain links TRBV2 with TRBJ2-7; D uncertain. Germline V gives CDR1 SNHLY, CDR2 FYNNEI. Deletions cut 2 bases from V and 2 bases from J, with 7 bases between. This CDR3 is 13 amino acids long. The entire variable domain, with the rest obtained from reference TRBV2 and TRBJ2-7, is as follows: EPEVTQTPSHQVTQMGQEVILRCVPISNHLYFYWYRQILGQKVEFLVSFYNNEISEKSEIFDDQFSVERPDGSNFTLKIRSTKLEDSAMYFCASSESTTYEQYFGPGTRLTVT.